This TCR beta chain was sequenced during a study of PD-L1 blockade in urothelial cancer. Study as a whole: Chemotherapy regimens numbering 0 to 3 had been given to patients. Timepoints chosen for blood analysis were 3 weeks (second dose) and 6 weeks after treatment start.

Documented time point: peripheral blood 6 weeks after treatment start. This clone was seen just once. Trimming removed 5 bases from V and 5 bases from J, with 13 bases in between. CDR3 length: 13 amino acids. The germline CDR1 and CDR2 sequences are SEHNR and FQNEAQ (reference sequence). Added to each PCR by spiking were synthetic TCR analog templates. Data came from immunoSEQ multiplex PCR; TCRdb stores just in-frame clones and leaves some out. The sample has about 66,000 clones, 88% seen once. The source is a man in his fifties or sixties with urothelial cancer. The chain joins TRBV7-9 to TRBJ2-7, with D possibly matching TRBD2 (5 bases). Sequences were derived from PBMCs, sampled around atezolizumab (anti-PD-L1) treatment. CDR3 in DNA: TGTGCCAGCAGCACGAGCGGCGAGGACGAGCAGTACTTC. Its protein product is CASSTSGEDEQYF.